The sequence of this T cell receptor (beta chain) was determined in a study of blood T cells in healthy people across ages. Study-level results: Estimated diversity across one million T cells was deemed an underestimate.

Isolation of PBMCs gave at least 6.5 million cells per sample. Turning to this clonotype: The antigen remains undetermined.

Using a J-beta primer mix together with a sample-barcoded 5' primer, a second PCR was run for about 7 to 12 cycles. Every cDNA molecule carried a tag from a template-switch adaptor bearing 12 random nucleotides. There were at least 3 million CDR3-containing paired-end reads obtained from each sample. TCRdb reprocessed the 5' RACE reads with MiXCR, giving one entry per CDR3 protein. The sample records hundreds of thousands of distinct CDR3 sequences, approximately 50% being singletons. The specimen sequenced was blood. The receptor was isolated from a man in his 60s in good health.

The CDR3 DNA sequence: TGTGCCAGCAGCACCATAGTGGCTAGCACAGATACGCAGTATTTT. Its translation: CASSTIVASTDTQYF. The chain carries TRBV7-8 and TRBJ2-3; no clear D. The CDR3 loop spans 15 amino acids. CDR1 is SGHVS and CDR2 is FQNEAQ in the germline V gene. The ends were cut back, 5 bases at V and 0 bases at J, with 12 bases in the middle. Supplemented by reference TRBV7-8 and TRBJ2-3, the full variable domain reads GAGVSQSPRYKVAKRGQDVALRCDPISGHVSLFWYQQALGQGPEFLTYFQNEAQLDKSGLPSDRFFAERPEGSVSTLKIQRTQQEDSAVYLCASSTIVASTDTQYFGPGTRLTVL.